This T cell receptor beta chain appears in the sequencing data of a study of lung T cells in sarcoidosis with Löfgren's syndrome. About the research overall: Analyses focused on Löfgren's syndrome patients. Notes on the study in general: These T cells possibly recognize a putative, unidentified sarcoidosis-associated antigen.

As for this clonotype: Its target is unknown.

TCRdb re-called the reads with MiXCR, one entry per CDR3 protein. This sample yields more than 50,000 distinct CDR3 sequences, of which 21% are seen a single time; over 2% belongs to the top ten. The receptor was derived from a human donor with sarcoidosis (Löfgren's syndrome or another form), or a control subject (not recorded which). Material: CD4+ T cells from PBMCs.

The CDR3: CASSPPQNNEQFF. CDR3 in DNA: TGTGCCAGCAGCCCCCCCCAAAACAATGAGCAGTTCTTC. The chain employs TRBV3-1 and TRBJ2-1; D call uncertain. The V gene lost 4 bases and the J gene lost 5 bases, with 9 bases spanning the gap. Germline values: CDR1 LGHDT, CDR2 YNNKEL (reference sequence). The CDR3 consists of 13 residues.